This T cell receptor beta chain appears in the sequencing data of a study of blood T cell repertoires in COVID-19. Study-wide context: Samples of COVID-19 (acute and convalescent) were obtained from the United States, Italy and Spain. T cells, B-cell-depleted T cells, or PBMCs supplied cDNA or gDNA.

The length of the CDR3 is 15 residues. Trimming took 1 base from V and 5 from J, leaving 15 bases between them. The V gene's germline CDR1 is SGHRS and CDR2 YFSETQ. Under the authors' procedure: Reference gene primers were amplified, and this amplification served to estimate nucleated cell counts. Generated by immunoSEQ multiplex PCR, the TCRdb table keeps only in-frame clones and is missing some. V, J and clone size derive from that table, while D and trimming were established from the DNA sequence. Of about 230,000 clones in the sample, 80% to 90% were seen once. The V call is TRBV5-1, the J call TRBJ1-1, with D hard to call. The sample consisted of peripheral blood. The source is a woman between 40 and 50 years old who had recovered from COVID-19. For the CDR3, the DNA is TGCGCCAGCAGCTTGCTTTGGGGATCGGGAACTGAAGCTTTCTTT. Protein product: CASSLLWGSGTEAFF.